The 3 T cell receptor beta chains below were found in one sample sequenced in a study of T cell responses to AZD1222 COVID-19 vaccine. The protocol was immunoSEQ multiplex PCR, while the TCRdb copy is restricted to in-frame clones and leaves out a portion. This repertoire shows tens of thousands of clones, about 93% found once; its top ten account for roughly 5.6%. The sample here was peripheral blood, taken on day 0 of MenACWY control vaccination. The source of these receptors is an adult in good health.

The J gene is TRBJ2-5, the V gene TRBV14; 14 bases fit TRBD2. The CDR3 spans 16 residues. CDR1 and CDR2 (germline): SGHDN, FVKESK. Germline trimming cut 4 bases from V and 1 base from J; bases unmatched to any gene: 2. The CDR3 loop is CASSPGTSGGQETQYF. Written as DNA, the CDR3 is TGTGCCAGCAGCCCTGGGACTAGCGGGGGCCAAGAGACCCAGTACTTC. The entire variable domain, with the rest obtained from reference TRBV14 and TRBJ2-5, is as follows: EAGVTQFPSHSVIEKGQTVTLRCDPISGHDNLYWYRRVMGKEIKFLLHFVKESKQDESGMPNNRFLAERTGGTYSTLKVQPAELEDSGVYFCASSPGTSGGQETQYFGPGTRLLVL.

The V gene is TRBV6-5, the J gene TRBJ1-5; 7 nucleotides align to TRBD1. Germline assignment: CDR1 MNHEY and CDR2 SVGAGI. V lost 6 bases to trimming and J lost 2 bases; unmatched junction nucleotides: 7. The CDR3 is 15 amino acids. The DNA of the CDR3 is TGTGCCAGCAGACCGACAGGGCAACGCAATCAGCCCCAGCATTTT. Amino acid sequence: CASRPTGQRNQPQHF.

V gene TRBV7-9 combines with J gene TRBJ1-4, with 10 bases aligning to TRBD1. After removal of 5 bases from V and 7 bases from J, the junction contained 4 bases not matched to a gene. The CDR3 is 14 amino acids. Germline CDR1 reads SEHNR; CDR2 reads FQNEAQ (reference sequence). CDR3 bases: TGTGCCAGCAGCAGGGGACAGGGGACTGAAAAACTGTTTTTT. Its translation: CASSRGQGTEKLFF.